This T cell receptor beta chain was found in a study of OX40 agonist ivuxolimab in advanced cancers. As for the study in general: In this trial design, patients received ivuxolimab intravenously at 0.01 to 10 mg/kg every 2 weeks. Study-wide results and caveats: At 0.1 to 3.0 mg/kg, clonal expansion of CD4+ and CD8+ blood T cells had occurred by week 6. Among T cells, CD8+ cells averaged more expanded clones than CD4+ cells.

Here immunoSEQ multiplex PCR was the method, and the copy in TCRdb shows in-frame clones only, minus some. The table records around 84,000 clones, 94% of them present only once. As concerns this clone: Its antigen remains unknown.

Individuals having autoimmune disease history or systemic immunosuppression were not enrolled. Sequencing used CD4+ or CD8+ T cells sorted from blood, obtained in a trial of the OX40 agonist ivuxolimab. The source is an adult with an advanced solid tumor such as melanoma, head and neck, liver or kidney cancer.

As DNA, the CDR3 is TGTGCCAGCAGCCCTACACAGGGGGCTGCTGGCTACACCTTC. Protein: CASSPTQGAAGYTF. The genes are TRBV4-2 and TRBJ1-2, with 9 bases fitting TRBD1. This CDR3 is 14 amino acids long. In germline, CDR1 is LGHNA, CDR2 YNFKEQ. V dropped 4 bases and J dropped 7; count of bases not matched to a gene: 7.